This T cell receptor (beta chain) appears in the sequencing data of a study of blood T cells in healthy people across ages. The authors ran a second PCR of roughly 6 to 12 cycles using a sample-barcoded 5' primer and a J-beta primer mix. TCRdb re-derived calls from the 5' RACE reads in MiXCR, one entry per CDR3 protein. The data show fewer than 800,000 distinct CDR3 sequences, roughly 50% seen once. This clonotype was detected only a few times. Germline lookup yields CDR1 MDHEN and CDR2 SYDVKM. This CDR3 is built from 13 residues. Trimming took 7 bases from V and 5 from J, leaving 15 bases between them.

The specimen was blood. This sequence was found in a woman in her fifties or sixties in good health. The chain combines TRBV28 with TRBJ2-7; unclear D gene. The CDR3 protein is CASTRGGGDEQYF. The CDR3, as DNA: TGTGCCAGCACCCGAGGCGGCGGCGACGAGCAGTACTTC.